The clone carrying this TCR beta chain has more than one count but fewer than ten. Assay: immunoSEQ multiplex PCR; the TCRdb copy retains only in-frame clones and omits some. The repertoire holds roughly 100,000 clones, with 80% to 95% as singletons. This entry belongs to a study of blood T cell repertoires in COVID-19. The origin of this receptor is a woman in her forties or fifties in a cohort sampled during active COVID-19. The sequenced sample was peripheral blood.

The CDR3 loop is CASSTGQGPPSYEQYF. CDR3 bases: TGTGCCAGCAGCACCGGACAGGGGCCGCCCTCCTACGAGCAGTACTTC. V gene TRBV5-4 combines with J gene TRBJ2-7, with TRBD1 matching over 9 bases. Germline V CDR1 and CDR2: SGHNT, YYREEE (reference sequence). The J segment lost 0 bases and the V segment lost 4 bases, leaving 8 bases of the junction unmatched. CDR3 size: 16 residues.